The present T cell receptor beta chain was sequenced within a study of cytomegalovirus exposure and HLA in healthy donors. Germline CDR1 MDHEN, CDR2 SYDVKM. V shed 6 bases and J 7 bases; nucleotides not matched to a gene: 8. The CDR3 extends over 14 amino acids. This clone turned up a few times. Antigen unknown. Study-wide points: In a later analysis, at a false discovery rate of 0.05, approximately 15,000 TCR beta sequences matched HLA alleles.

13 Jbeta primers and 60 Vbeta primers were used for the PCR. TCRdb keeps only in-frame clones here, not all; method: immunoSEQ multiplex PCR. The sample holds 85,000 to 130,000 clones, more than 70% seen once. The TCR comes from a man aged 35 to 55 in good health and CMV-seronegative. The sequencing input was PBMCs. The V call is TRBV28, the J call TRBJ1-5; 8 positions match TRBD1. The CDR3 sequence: CASRPGGTGQPQHF. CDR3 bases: TGTGCCAGCAGGCCAGGGGGCACCGGGCAGCCCCAGCATTTT.